Reported below is one TCR beta chain. The data originate from a study of blood T cell repertoires in COVID-19. The method was immunoSEQ multiplex PCR; TCRdb's version includes in-frame clones alone and lacks a portion of them. This table has about 30,000 clones, 84% appearing once. V was pared by 0 bases and J by 6 bases, with 4 bases between. The CDR3 covers 12 residues. Germline assignment: CDR1 SGHTA and CDR2 FQGNSA. Sequencing was done on a sample of peripheral blood. This receptor was obtained from a human donor in a cohort sampled during active COVID-19. The chain is built from TRBV7-2 and TRBJ2-3; D not resolved. For the CDR3, the DNA is TGTGCCAGCAGCTTAGCGAGGGATACGCAGTATTTT. This encodes CASSLARDTQYF.